A selection of T cell receptor beta chains follows, all from one sample in a study of blood T cell repertoires in COVID-19. Sequenced by immunoSEQ multiplex PCR; TCRdb stores in-frame clones only, minus some. The sample consists of approximately 130,000 clones, 85% of them appearing once. Sequenced: peripheral blood. The receptor source for this set is a human donor in a cohort sampled during active COVID-19. The CDR3 runs from the conserved cysteine through the conserved F or W. A D gene is named only where the DNA matches it firmly. Some rows mark clone size as missing; the rest say once, few, many or name a class of expanded clone.

>TRBV5-1|TRBJ1-1|.|.
CASSSIPSGANTEAFF
TGCGCCAGCAGCTCTATACCGTCAGGGGCAAACACTGAAGCTTTCTTT
>TRBV7-6|TRBJ1-4|.|.
CASSLAGAGANEKLFF
TGTGCCAGCAGCTTAGCGGGGGCGGGGGCTAATGAAAAACTGTTTTTT
>TRBV7-8|TRBJ1-4|.|few
CASSLVARGANEKLFF
TGTGCCAGCAGCTTAGTAGCGCGGGGTGCTAATGAAAAACTGTTTTTT
>TRBV5-1|TRBJ2-5|.|.
CASSATGPTQETQYF
TGCGCCAGCAGCGCGACAGGTCCGACGCAAGAGACCCAGTACTTC
>TRBV27|TRBJ2-5|TRBD2|.
CASSRRTSGRGQETQYF
TGTGCCAGCAGTCGGCGGACTAGCGGGAGAGGCCAAGAGACCCAGTACTTC
>TRBV7-8|TRBJ2-1|.|.
CASSLSILGGAWFF
TGTGCCAGCAGCTTAAGCATCCTAGGGGGGGCGTGGTTCTTC
>TRBV24-1|TRBJ1-2|.|.
CATSSRGGLGYTF
TGTGCCACCAGTAGCCGTGGGGGCCTCGGCTACACCTTC
>TRBV24-1|TRBJ2-3|TRBD1|.
CATTTGQGESDTQYF
TGTGCCACCACCACGGGACAGGGCGAATCAGATACGCAGTATTTT
>TRBV6-5|TRBJ1-1|.|.
CASSQFRGVEAFF
TGTGCCAGCAGTCAGTTCAGGGGAGTTGAAGCTTTCTTT
>TRBV28|TRBJ1-5|.|few
CASSNLFPGSQPQHF
TGTGCCAGCAGTAACCTTTTTCCCGGTAGTCAGCCCCAGCATTTT
>TRBV3-1/TRBV3-2|TRBJ2-4|TRBD1|.
CASSQGTGDIQYF
TGTGCCAGCAGCCAAGGGACAGGGGACATTCAGTACTTC
>TRBV19|TRBJ1-5|.|.
CASSYNRANQPQHF
TGTGCCAGTAGTTACAACAGGGCCAATCAGCCCCAGCATTTT
>TRBV27|TRBJ2-3|.|few
CASSLRDGTDTQYF
TGTGCCAGCAGTTTAAGAGACGGGACAGATACGCAGTATTTT
>TRBV4-3|TRBJ1-2|.|.
CASSVQGNYGYTF
TGCGCCAGCAGCGTGCAGGGTAACTATGGCTACACCTTC
>TRBV5-1|TRBJ2-7|.|.
CASSKEGGEQYF
TGCGCCAGCAGCAAGGAGGGCGGCGAGCAGTACTTC